The clone carrying this T cell receptor (beta chain) was detected a few times. The data are from a study of blood T cell repertoires in COVID-19. In the study overall: Samples of COVID-19 (acute and convalescent) were obtained from the United States, Italy and Spain. From T cells, B-cell-depleted T cells, or PBMCs came the material, which was cDNA or gDNA.

In the original processing: Estimates of nucleated cell counts were drawn from the amplification of reference gene primers. Produced via immunoSEQ multiplex PCR; TCRdb's table is partial and in-frame only. V and J calls plus clone size are reproduced from that table; the DNA served to infer D and trimming. The sample lists 150,000 to 200,000 clones; over 60% were seen once. The V end was cut by 0 bases, the J end by 4 bases, with 11 bases between. CDR3 size: 15 residues. From germline, CDR1 is SGHRS and CDR2 YFSETQ. This receptor was identified in a woman in her 70s with acute or convalescent COVID-19. The specimen was peripheral blood. The chain has TRBV5-1 and TRBJ2-1, with TRBD2 as a possible D gene (6 bases). This CDR3 is CASSLASSAYNEQFF. Here the CDR3 DNA reads TGCGCCAGCAGCTTGGCTTCTAGCGCGTACAATGAGCAGTTCTTC.